This TCR beta chain emerged from a study of cytomegalovirus exposure and HLA in healthy donors. Measured with immunoSEQ multiplex PCR; TCRdb has only the in-frame clones, and not every one. Of about 240,000 clones detected, roughly 89% appear once; the ten largest clones hold about 2.8%. This CDR3 is 18 amino acids long. V lost 4 bases, J lost 4 bases, and 17 bases stayed unmatched. Germline V lookup: CDR1 SGHRS, CDR2 YFSETQ. A word on this clone: Antigen: not known.

Study results and limitations: The study recorded over 150 TCR beta chains that were cytomegalovirus-associated.

J is TRBJ1-2 and V is TRBV5-1, with 9 bases aligning to TRBD1. Sequencing was done on a sample of PBMCs. The source is a young man in good health and CMV-seronegative. CDR3 in DNA: TGCGCCAGCAGCAAGGGGACAGGGCCAATGACAGTTAGCTATGGCTACACCTTC. Translated: CASSKGTGPMTVSYGYTF. Supplemented by reference TRBV5-1 and TRBJ1-2, the full variable domain reads KAGVTQTPRYLIKTRGQQVTLSCSPISGHRSVSWYQQTPGQGLQFLFEYFSETQRNKGNFPGRFSGRQFSNSRSEMNVSTLELGDSALYLCASSKGTGPMTVSYGYTFGSGTRLTVV.